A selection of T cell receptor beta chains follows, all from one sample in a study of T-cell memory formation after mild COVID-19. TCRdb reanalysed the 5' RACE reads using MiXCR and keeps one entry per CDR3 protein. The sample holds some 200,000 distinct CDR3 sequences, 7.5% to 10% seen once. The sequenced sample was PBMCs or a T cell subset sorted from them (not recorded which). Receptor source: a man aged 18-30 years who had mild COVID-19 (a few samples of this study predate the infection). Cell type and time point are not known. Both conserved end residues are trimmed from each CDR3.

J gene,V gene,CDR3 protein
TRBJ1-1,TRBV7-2,ASSFWGVGTEAF
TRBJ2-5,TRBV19,ASSNTGQQETQY
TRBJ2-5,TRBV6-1,ASSPHIQGGETQY
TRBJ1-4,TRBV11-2,ASSLEGRVGEKLF
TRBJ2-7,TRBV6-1,ASIKTSGVRYEQY
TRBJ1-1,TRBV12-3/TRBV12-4,ASSFDWASSNTEAF
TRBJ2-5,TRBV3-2,ASSQAWRGLLPSQETQY
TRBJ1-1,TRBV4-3,ASSQGGPRTEAF
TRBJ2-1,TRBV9,ASSVAWGRNEQF
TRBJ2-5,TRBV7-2,ASTAPAGSTYQETQY
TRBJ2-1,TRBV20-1,SARPLAVSYNEQF
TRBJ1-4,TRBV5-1,ASGDRGGSNEKLF
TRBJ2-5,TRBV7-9,ASSRRRAGETQY
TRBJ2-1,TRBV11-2,ASSLVIGTGWNEQF
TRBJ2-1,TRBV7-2,ASSLSRGHEQF
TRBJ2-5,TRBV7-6,ASSATYTRGETQY
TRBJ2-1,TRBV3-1,ASSQASTGIAGSNEQF
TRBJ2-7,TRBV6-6,ASLGRGIYEQY
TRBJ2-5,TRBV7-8,ASSVRTEQETQY
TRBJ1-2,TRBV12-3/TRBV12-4,ASTPPRGGYT
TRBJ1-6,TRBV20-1,SARDRRQGSSPLH
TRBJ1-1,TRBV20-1,SAIRGTDTEAF
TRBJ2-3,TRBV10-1,ASSARLTDTQY
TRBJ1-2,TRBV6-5,ASSSPTTNYGYT
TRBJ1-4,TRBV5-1,ASSLVRGHEKLF
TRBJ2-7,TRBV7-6,ASSPTGPHSYEQY
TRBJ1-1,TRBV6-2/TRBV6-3,ASSPRDAYTEAF
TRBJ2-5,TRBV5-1,ASSPQGAQETQY
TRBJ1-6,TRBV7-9,ASRWTGRLH
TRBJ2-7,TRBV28,ASSQTKATALSYEQY
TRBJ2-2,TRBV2,ASSVTGELF
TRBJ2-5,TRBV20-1,SARLPRGGQETQY
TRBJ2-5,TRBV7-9,ASSGEGRRTQY
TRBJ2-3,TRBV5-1,ASSSRTDPTQY
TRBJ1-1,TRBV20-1,SARPIPGQGAGEAF
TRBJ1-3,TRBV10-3,AISESGGNTIY